This T cell receptor beta chain comes out of a study of T cell responses to AZD1222 COVID-19 vaccine. This CDR3 region has 17 residues. Germline V lookup: CDR1 MNHEY, CDR2 SMNVEV (reference sequence). V lost 5 bases, J lost 2 bases, and 13 bases stayed unmatched. Second-dose intervals of approximately 4 or approximately 12 weeks were pooled. With regard to this clone: The antigen is undetermined.

Repertoires were generated with immunoSEQ multiplex PCR, while TCRdb's copy carries only in-frame clones and drops some. Of fewer than 110,000 clones in the sample, 92% are singletons; the top ten hold 8% to 10%. Broader study findings: Most donors were white British and more were female, and clonal diversity was possibly underestimated. Of the AZD1222 recipients, only 6 or 7 were seropositive at baseline. The CD4 TCRs associated with vaccination extended across spike and predominated at 160-218 and 743-854.

The sequence was collected from an adult who received the AZD1222 COVID-19 vaccine. This chain joins TRBV27 and TRBJ2-3; the match to TRBD1 covers 7 bases. This sample comprised peripheral blood, obtained 28 days after the second AZD1222 dose. CDR3: CASSPGTAILITDTQYF. CDR3 sequence (DNA): TGTGCCAGCAGTCCCGGGACAGCTATTTTAATCACAGATACGCAGTATTTT.